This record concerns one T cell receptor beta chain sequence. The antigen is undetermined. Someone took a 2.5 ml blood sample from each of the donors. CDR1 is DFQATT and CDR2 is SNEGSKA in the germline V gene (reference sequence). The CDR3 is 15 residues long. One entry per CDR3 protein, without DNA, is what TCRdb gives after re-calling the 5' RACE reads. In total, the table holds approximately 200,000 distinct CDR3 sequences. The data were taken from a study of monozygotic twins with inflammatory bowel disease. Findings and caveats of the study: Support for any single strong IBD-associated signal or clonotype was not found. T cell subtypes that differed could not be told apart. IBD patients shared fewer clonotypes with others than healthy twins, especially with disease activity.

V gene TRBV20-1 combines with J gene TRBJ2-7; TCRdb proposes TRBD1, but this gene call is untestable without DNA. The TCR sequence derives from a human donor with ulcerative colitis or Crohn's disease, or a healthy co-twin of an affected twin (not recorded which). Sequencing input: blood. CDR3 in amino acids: CSARPPGTGGVEQYF.